The following is a T cell receptor (beta chain) sequence with its context. TCRdb keeps only in-frame clones here, not all; method: immunoSEQ multiplex PCR. Of some 80,000 clones in the sample, roughly 88% were seen once. The sample comes from a study of blood T cell repertoires in COVID-19. Study background: T cells, B-cell-depleted T cells, or PBMCs supplied cDNA or gDNA.

The CDR3 is made up of 13 amino acids. Germline-derived CDR1 and CDR2 are DFQATT and SNEGSKA (reference sequence). The germline V and J ends were trimmed by 3 bases and 8 bases, with 14 bases remaining between them. Sample: peripheral blood. The chain uses TRBV20-1 and TRBJ2-1; D remains unclear. The receptor's source is a human donor in a cohort sampled during active COVID-19. CDR3 bases: TGCAGTGCTAGTCATAAGCGATCTTATGAGCAGTTCTTC. Translation: CSASHKRSYEQFF.